This T cell receptor (beta chain) was sequenced during a study of T cell responses to AZD1222 COVID-19 vaccine. The overall study: The study pooled second doses at about 4 or about 12 weeks.

Only in-frame clones appear in the TCRdb table, and some are missing; sequencing was by immunoSEQ multiplex PCR. The sample contains some 150,000 clones, approximately 91% of which appear only once. Of note for this clone: What it binds is not known.

Study-level points and caveats: Nearly half of spike-specific TCRs reportedly target variant regions that are unmutated in the B.1.351 and B.1.1.7 variants. An increase in Spike-specific TCR breadth and depth was observed after two AZD1222 doses.

This CDR3 has 13 amino acids. The germline V gene encodes CDR1 MRHNA and CDR2 SNTAGT. V was trimmed by 6 bases and J by 2 bases, leaving 10 bases between them. This clonotype was sampled from an adult in good health. The sequencing here drew on peripheral blood, taken on day 0 of AZD1222 vaccination. The V gene is TRBV6-4, the J gene TRBJ2-5; no clear D gene. The CDR3 DNA reads as TGTGCCAGCAGACCGACACTACAAGAGACCCAGTACTTC. Protein: CASRPTLQETQYF.